Presented here are 17 T cell receptor beta chains from one specimen sequenced in a study of blood T cell repertoires in COVID-19. Profiled with immunoSEQ multiplex PCR; TCRdb holds only in-frame clones, not every one. The sample contains over 200,000 clones, roughly nine tenths of which appear only once. Source material: peripheral blood. The origin of the receptors is a middle-aged man with active or convalescent COVID-19.

This chain connects TRBV21-1 to TRBJ1-6. TRBV21-1 is reported as a pseudogene. This CDR3 is 16 amino acids long. CDR3: CASSKAAGRDNSPLHF. DNA for the CDR3: TGTGCCAGCAGCAAAGCGGCAGGGAGGGATAATTCACCCCTCCACTTT.

V gene TRBV30 combines with J gene TRBJ1-2; D remains unclear. The V end was cut by 3 bases, the J end by 4 bases, with 15 bases between. Germline values: CDR1 GTSNPN, CDR2 SVGIG (reference sequence). The CDR3 is 14 residues long. CDR3 region: CAWREQPVLYGYTF. The CDR3 region has the DNA TGTGCCTGGAGAGAACAGCCGGTGCTCTATGGCTACACCTTC.

The chain joins TRBV10-1 to TRBJ2-3, with D perhaps TRBD1 (6 bases). The CDR3 loop spans 15 amino acids. Deletions cut 2 bases from V and 1 base from J, with 10 bases between. Germline V lookup: CDR1 WNHNN, CDR2 SYGVQD (reference sequence). The CDR3 DNA reads TGCGCCAGCAGTGAGGGGGGCCGTGGCACAGATACGCAGTATTTT. Its translation: CASSEGGRGTDTQYF.

This clone was found once. This chain joins TRBV6-5 and TRBJ1-6; D unresolved. CDR1 MNHEY and CDR2 SVGAGI come from the germline V gene. This CDR3 comprises 13 residues. Trimming stripped 8 bases from V and 4 bases from J, with 9 bases between. The CDR3 region has the DNA TGTGCCAGCTTCGAGGAGTATAATTCACCCCTCCACTTT. Protein sequence: CASFEEYNSPLHF.

The chain couples TRBV28 to TRBJ2-3; TRBD2 matches at 7 bases. The CDR3 length is 14 residues. The V gene's germline CDR1 is MDHEN and CDR2 SYDVKM. With 7 bases clipped from V and 13 bases from J, the junction kept 17 bases outside the gene matches. CDR3 in DNA: TGTGCCAGCACCCAAAGGGCTAGCGGACTGGGGGAGTATTTT. This translates into CASTQRASGLGEYF.

This clone is a singleton in its sample. The chain uses TRBV9 and TRBJ2-3; D might be TRBD2 (6 bases). This CDR3 comprises 15 residues. Trimming pared 4 bases from V and 0 bases from J, leaving 12 bases between. Germline loops: CDR1 SGDLS, CDR2 YYNGEE. The CDR3 coding sequence is TGTGCCAGCAGCCCCAGCGCGGGGAGCACAGATACGCAGTATTTT. It codes for CASSPSAGSTDTQYF.

The chain combines TRBV5-4 with TRBJ2-3; unclear D gene. CDR1 is SGHNT and CDR2 is YYREEE in the germline V gene (reference sequence). The CDR3 loop spans 15 amino acids. Trimming removed 3 bases at V and 0 bases at J, with 11 bases between. This CDR3 is CASSSRPPSTDTQYF. The CDR3 nucleotides are TGTGCCAGCAGCTCCAGGCCACCCAGCACAGATACGCAGTATTTT.

This clone appeared a single time. The CDR3 spells CSAAGTGNQETQYF. The CDR3 nucleotides read TGCAGCGCGGCCGGGACAGGGAACCAAGAGACCCAGTACTTC. The chain uses TRBV29-1 and TRBJ2-5; TRBD1 agrees at 9 bases. The V and J ends lost 7 bases and 0 bases, in that order; junction bases with no gene match: 6. This CDR3 has 14 residues. Per germline, CDR1 SQVTM and CDR2 ANQGSEA.

The chain couples TRBV27 to TRBJ1-1; D is uncertain. Germline-derived CDR1 and CDR2 are MNHEY and SMNVEV (reference sequence). There are 12 residues in the CDR3. V was cut by 6 bases and J by 0 bases, with 5 bases left in between. The CDR3 loop is CASSRMNTEAFF. In DNA form, the CDR3 reads TGTGCCAGCAGCAGAATGAACACTGAAGCTTTCTTT.

This rearrangement joins TRBV28 to TRBJ1-4; a possible D gene is TRBD1 (5 bases). Germline V gene data show CDR1 as MDHEN and CDR2 as SYDVKM. This CDR3 spans 15 amino acids. V dropped 2 bases and J dropped 6 bases, with 13 bases sitting between them. The CDR3 DNA follows: TGTGCCAGCAGTTTAGGCAGGGTCAAAGATGAAAAACTGTTTTTT. As protein: CASSLGRVKDEKLFF.

The V gene is TRBV27, the J gene TRBJ1-3, with 7 nucleotides matching TRBD1. CDR3 length: 14 residues. The germline CDR1 and CDR2 sequences are MNHEY and SMNVEV (reference sequence). The trim removed 5 bases at V and 4 bases at J, leaving 5 bases unmatched. CDR3 loop: CASSLRDSGNTIYF. Written as DNA, the CDR3 is TGTGCCAGCAGTCTCCGGGACAGCGGAAACACCATATATTTT.

This clone showed up just once. The chain combines TRBV5-1 with TRBJ1-2; TRBD1 agrees at 9 bases. The CDR3 is made up of 15 amino acids. Germline CDR1 is SGHRS and CDR2 is YFSETQ. Trimming at V came to 4 bases and at J to 3 bases, leaving 7 bases not matched to a gene. The CDR3 spells CASSTGQGNDYGYTF. CDR3 coding DNA: TGCGCCAGCAGCACTGGACAGGGGAACGACTATGGCTACACCTTC.

This clone was observed a handful of times. The rearrangement links TRBV28 to TRBJ1-5, with a possible D match to TRBD1 (5 bases). CDR1 is MDHEN, CDR2 SYDVKM, per germline. This CDR3 has 13 amino acids. Deletions cut 8 bases from V and 5 bases from J, with 13 bases between. CDR3 in amino acids: CASHQGLHQPQHF. The CDR3 coding sequence is TGTGCCAGCCATCAGGGATTGCATCAGCCCCAGCATTTT.

The chain employs TRBV18 and TRBJ1-6; 7 nucleotides align to TRBD1. V was pared by 8 bases and J by 10 bases, with 8 bases of the junction left unmatched. The CDR3 contains 13 residues. The germline V gene has CDR1 KGHSH and CDR2 LQKENI. The CDR3 coding sequence is TGTGCCAGCCAGACAGGGCGAGAATCACCCCTCCACTTT. The encoded protein is CASQTGRESPLHF.

V usage is TRBV27 and J usage is TRBJ2-7; D gene uncertain. The germline V gene has CDR1 MNHEY and CDR2 SMNVEV (reference sequence). CDR3 length: 11 amino acids. The ends were cut back, 6 bases at V and 0 bases at J, with 3 bases in the middle. CDR3 residues: CASSSSYEQYF. CDR3 in DNA: TGTGCCAGCAGCTCCTCCTACGAGCAGTACTTC.

This clone was counted between two and nine times. V gene TRBV19 combines with J gene TRBJ1-4; D unclear. There are 16 residues in the CDR3. Germline CDR1 and CDR2: LNHDA and SQIVND (reference sequence). Trimming cost V 2 bases and J 5 bases, with 15 bases left between them. This chain's CDR3 is CASSIWGYAGNEKLFF. The CDR3 DNA is TGTGCCAGTAGTATATGGGGATACGCGGGGAATGAAAAACTGTTTTTT.

The rearrangement uses TRBV28 and TRBJ1-5; tentative D call: TRBD1 (6 bases). Germline V gene lookup returns CDR1 MDHEN and CDR2 SYDVKM. This CDR3 has 15 amino acids. The V end was cut by 5 bases, the J end by 7 bases, with 18 bases between. The CDR3 DNA reads as TGTGCCAGCAGTCTACAGCAGGGGAGAAACCAGCCCCAGCATTTT. Amino acids: CASSLQQGRNQPQHF.